This T cell receptor beta chain was sequenced in a study of T-cell memory formation after mild COVID-19. This clonotype was recorded once. Antigen: not known. General study results and limits: Some responding clones appeared in pre-infection memory, suggesting cross-reactive memory joined.

In germline, CDR1 is SEHNR, CDR2 FQNEAQ (reference sequence). The CDR3 sequence is 12 residues long. V dropped 4 bases and J dropped 9; count of bases not matched to a gene: 3. Amplification by 5'RACE using constant-segment primers produced TCR alpha and TCR beta cDNA libraries that carried sample barcodes and UMIs. TCRdb passed the 5' RACE reads through MiXCR, listing each CDR3 protein once. The sample contains about 560,000 distinct CDR3 sequences, about a sixth of which appear only once. V is TRBV7-9 and J is TRBJ2-3; 8 positions match TRBD1. The receptor's source is an adult woman who had mild COVID-19 (a few samples of this study predate the infection). Cell type and time point are not known. The sequencing input was PBMCs or a T cell subset sorted from them (not recorded which). CDR3 region: CASSSRTGTQYF. Here the CDR3 DNA reads TGTGCCAGCAGCTCTAGGACAGGGACGCAGTATTTT.